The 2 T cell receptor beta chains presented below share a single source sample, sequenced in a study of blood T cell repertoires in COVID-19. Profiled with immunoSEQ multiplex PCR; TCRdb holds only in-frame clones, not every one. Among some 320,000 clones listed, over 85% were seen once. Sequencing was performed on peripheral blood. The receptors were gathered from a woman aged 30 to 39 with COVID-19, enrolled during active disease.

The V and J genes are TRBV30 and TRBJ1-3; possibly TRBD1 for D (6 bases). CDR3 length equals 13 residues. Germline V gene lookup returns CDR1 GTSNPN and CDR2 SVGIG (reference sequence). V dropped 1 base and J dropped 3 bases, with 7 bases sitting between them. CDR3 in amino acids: CAWSETGGNTIYF. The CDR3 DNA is TGTGCCTGGAGTGAGACAGGTGGAAACACCATATATTTT.

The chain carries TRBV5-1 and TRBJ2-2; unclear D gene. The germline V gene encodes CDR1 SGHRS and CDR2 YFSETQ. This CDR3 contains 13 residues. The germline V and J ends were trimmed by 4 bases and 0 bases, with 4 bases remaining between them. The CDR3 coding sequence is TGCGCCAGCAGCGGGCCGAACACCGGGGAGCTGTTTTTT. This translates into CASSGPNTGELFF.